The TCR beta chain described here comes from a study of control samples from healthy donors and cancer patients. This CDR3 has 15 residues. Germline-derived CDR1 and CDR2 are KGHDR and SFDVKD. V gave up 6 bases and J gave up 2 bases, with 15 bases separating them. Using immunoSEQ multiplex PCR, the repertoire was profiled, and TCRdb retains in-frame clones only, with some absent. The repertoire holds roughly 220,000 clones, just under 95% seen once, with about 1.6% in the top ten. The receptor's source is a man in his fifties in good health. The chain combines TRBV24-1 with TRBJ1-2; the D is unclear. The sequenced material came from blood. CDR3 nucleotide sequence: TGTGCCACCAGTCCTACTGACACTCGCAACTATGGCTACACCTTC. Its protein is CATSPTDTRNYGYTF.